This is a list of T cell receptor beta chains from one sample in a study of cytomegalovirus exposure and HLA in healthy donors. Here immunoSEQ multiplex PCR was the method, and the copy in TCRdb shows in-frame clones only, minus some. This sample yields 100,000 to 150,000 clones, of which around 94% are seen a single time; 1% to 1.5% belongs to the top ten. Sequencing was performed on PBMCs. Source of these receptors: a woman younger than 30 in good health and CMV-seronegative. Both conserved end residues are part of each CDR3. D genes are given only for firm matches. Clone size is stated in some rows and not others, as once, few, many or a class when expanded.

>TRBJ2-3|.|TRBV5-6|TRBD1
CASSTGPDRVRTDTQYF
TGTGCCAGCAGTACAGGTCCTGACAGGGTCAGAACAGATACGCAGTATTTT
>TRBJ2-1|.|TRBV11-2|TRBD1
CASSLEQGGYNEQFF
TGTGCCAGCAGCCTCGAACAGGGGGGCTACAATGAGCAGTTCTTC
>TRBJ1-2|.|TRBV2|.
CASSESGERGYTF
TGTGCCAGCAGTGAATCAGGGGAGCGTGGCTACACCTTC
>TRBJ2-1|.|TRBV30|.
CAWIRDSYNEQFF
TGTGCCTGGATTCGGGACTCTTACAATGAGCAGTTCTTC
>TRBJ2-6|once|TRBV19|.
CASSLTEASGANVLTF
TGTGCCAGTAGTCTGACAGAGGCCTCTGGGGCCAACGTCCTGACTTTC
>TRBJ2-1|.|TRBV19|.
CASSIGQFNEQFF
TGTGCCAGTAGTATAGGACAGTTCAATGAGCAGTTCTTC
>TRBJ2-5|.|TRBV7-3|.
CASSPGTFKETQYF
TGTGCCAGCAGCCCCGGGACTTTTAAAGAGACCCAGTACTTC
>TRBJ2-5|.|TRBV5-1|TRBD2
CASSLGLAGQETQYF
TGCGCCAGCAGCTTAGGACTAGCGGGACAAGAGACCCAGTACTTC
>TRBJ2-7|few|TRBV18|TRBD2
CASSPAGEGYGQYF
TGTGCCAGCTCACCGGCCGGGGAGGGGTACGGGCAGTACTTC
>TRBJ2-1|few|TRBV7-3|TRBD1
CASSSTGVGEQFF
TGTGCCAGCAGCTCGACAGGGGTGGGTGAGCAGTTCTTC
>TRBJ1-2|.|TRBV19|TRBD1
CASSIVRDRPYGYTF
TGTGCCAGTAGTATAGTTCGGGACAGACCCTATGGCTACACCTTC
>TRBJ1-5|.|TRBV2|TRBD1
CASSLWRGHGNQPQHF
TGTGCCAGCAGTCTTTGGAGGGGGCACGGCAATCAGCCCCAGCATTTT
>TRBJ2-1|.|TRBV28|.
CASRTRYNAQFF
TGTGCCAGCCGGACACGCTACAATGCGCAGTTCTTC
>TRBJ1-2|.|TRBV28|.
CASSPATVGRRYTF
TGTGCCAGCAGTCCCGCCACCGTAGGGAGAAGGTACACCTTC
>TRBJ2-7|.|TRBV4-1|.
CASSQEPGYEQYF
TGCGCCAGCAGCCAAGAGCCGGGATACGAGCAGTACTTC
>TRBJ1-5|.|TRBV9|.
CASSARGNQPQHF
TGTGCCAGCAGCGCGAGAGGCAATCAGCCCCAGCATTTT
>TRBJ1-2|.|TRBV6-5|TRBD1
CASRGQGRGYTF
TGTGCCAGCAGAGGACAGGGAAGGGGCTACACCTTC
>TRBJ2-7|once|TRBV30|TRBD1
CAWTPGTASNEQYF
TGTGCCTGGACCCCCGGGACAGCCTCCAACGAGCAGTACTTC
>TRBJ2-3|.|TRBV5-1|TRBD1
CASSRTGGLTQYF
TGCGCCAGCAGCAGGACAGGGGGGCTTACGCAGTATTTT
>TRBJ1-2|.|TRBV19|.
CASSRADRAISYGYTF
TGTGCCAGTAGTAGGGCGGACAGAGCGATATCCTATGGCTACACCTTC
>TRBJ1-5|once|TRBV6-1|.
CASSEDGIQPQHF
TGTGCCAGCAGTGAAGACGGGATTCAGCCCCAGCATTTT
>TRBJ1-2|.|TRBV5-4|TRBD1
CASSAGTVGYGYTF
TGTGCCAGCAGCGCCGGGACAGTAGGCTATGGCTACACCTTC
>TRBJ2-5|.|TRBV4-1|.
CASSQAGETQYF
TGCGCCAGCAGCCAAGCGGGGGAGACCCAGTACTTC
>TRBJ2-1|once|TRBV7-3|.
CASSLNFPNEQFF
TGTGCCAGCAGCTTAAACTTTCCCAATGAGCAGTTCTTC
>TRBJ2-3|.|TRBV6-5|TRBD2
CASSWRGSTDTQYF
TGTGCCAGCAGTTGGCGGGGGAGCACAGATACGCAGTATTTT
>TRBJ1-5|.|TRBV6-5|.
CASRPTGSQPQHF
TGTGCCAGCAGACCAACAGGGAGTCAGCCCCAGCATTTT